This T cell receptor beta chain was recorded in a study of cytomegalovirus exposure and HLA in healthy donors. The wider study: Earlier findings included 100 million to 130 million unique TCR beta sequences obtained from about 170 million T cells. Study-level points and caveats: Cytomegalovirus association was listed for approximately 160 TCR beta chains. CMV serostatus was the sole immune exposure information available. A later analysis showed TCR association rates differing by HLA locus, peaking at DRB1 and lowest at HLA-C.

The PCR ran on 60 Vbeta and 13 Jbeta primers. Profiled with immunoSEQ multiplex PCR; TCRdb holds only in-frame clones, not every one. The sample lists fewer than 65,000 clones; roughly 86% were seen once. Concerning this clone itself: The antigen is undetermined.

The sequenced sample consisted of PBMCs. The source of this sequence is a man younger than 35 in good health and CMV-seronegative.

CDR3 residues: CASTPAGTGNTEAFF. For the CDR3, the DNA is TGTGCCAGCACCCCTGCCGGGACAGGGAACACTGAAGCTTTCTTT. This rearrangement joins TRBV11-2 to TRBJ1-1; 8 bases map to TRBD1. CDR1 SGHAT and CDR2 FQNNGV come from the germline V gene. V lost 7 bases to trimming and J lost 1 base; unmatched junction nucleotides: 8. There are 15 residues in the CDR3.